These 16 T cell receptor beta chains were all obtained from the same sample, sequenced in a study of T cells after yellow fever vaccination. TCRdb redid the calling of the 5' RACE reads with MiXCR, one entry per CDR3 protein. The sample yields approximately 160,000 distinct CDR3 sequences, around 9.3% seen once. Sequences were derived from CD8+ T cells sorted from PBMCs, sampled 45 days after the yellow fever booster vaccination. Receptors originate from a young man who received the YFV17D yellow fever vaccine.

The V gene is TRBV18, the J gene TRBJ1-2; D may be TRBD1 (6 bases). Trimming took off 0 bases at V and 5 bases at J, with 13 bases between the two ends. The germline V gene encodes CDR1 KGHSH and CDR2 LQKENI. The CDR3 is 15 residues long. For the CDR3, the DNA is TGTGCCAGCTCACCACCGGTGGACAGTTTTTATGGCTACACCTTC. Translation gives CASSPPVDSFYGYTF.

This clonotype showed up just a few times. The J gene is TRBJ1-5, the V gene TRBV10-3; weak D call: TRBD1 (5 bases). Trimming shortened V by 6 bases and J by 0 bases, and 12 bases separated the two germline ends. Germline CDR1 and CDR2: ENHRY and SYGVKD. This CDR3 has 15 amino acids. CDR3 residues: CAIRGTHHSNQPQHF. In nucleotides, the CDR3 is TGTGCCATCAGGGGGACGCACCATAGCAATCAGCCCCAGCATTTT.

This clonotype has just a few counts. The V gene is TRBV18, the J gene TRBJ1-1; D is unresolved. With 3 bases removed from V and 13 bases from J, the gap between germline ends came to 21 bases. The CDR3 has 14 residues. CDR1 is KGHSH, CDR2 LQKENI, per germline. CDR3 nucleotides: TGTGCCAGCTCACCCCCGACCTCCGAAATAAAGCTTTTCTTT. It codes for CASSPPTSEIKLFF.

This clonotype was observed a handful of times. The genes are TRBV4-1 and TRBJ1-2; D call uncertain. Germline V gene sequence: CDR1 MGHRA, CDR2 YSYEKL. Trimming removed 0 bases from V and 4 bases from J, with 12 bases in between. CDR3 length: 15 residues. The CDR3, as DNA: TGCGCCAGCAGCCAAGACCCGAGAGAGGTCTATGGCTACACCTTC. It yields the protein CASSQDPREVYGYTF.

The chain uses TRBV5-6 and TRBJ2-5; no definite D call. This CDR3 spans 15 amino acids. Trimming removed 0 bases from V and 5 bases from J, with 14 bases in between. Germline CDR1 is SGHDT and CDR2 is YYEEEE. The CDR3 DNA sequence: TGTGCCAGCAGCTTGGGCCGGGCCCCTATGGAGACCCAGTACTTC. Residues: CASSLGRAPMETQYF. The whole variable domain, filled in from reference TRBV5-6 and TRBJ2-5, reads DAGVTQSPTHLIKTRGQQVTLRCSPKSGHDTVSWYQQALGQGPQFIFQYYEEEERQRGNFPDRFSGHQFPNYSSELNVNALLLGDSALYLCASSLGRAPMETQYFGPGTRLLVL.

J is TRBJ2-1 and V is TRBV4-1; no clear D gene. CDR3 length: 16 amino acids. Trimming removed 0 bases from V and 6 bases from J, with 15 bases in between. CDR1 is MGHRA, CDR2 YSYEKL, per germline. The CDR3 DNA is TGCGCCAGCAGCCAAGAGTTTCGGGTTTCGGGCAATGAGCAGTTCTTC. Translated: CASSQEFRVSGNEQFF.

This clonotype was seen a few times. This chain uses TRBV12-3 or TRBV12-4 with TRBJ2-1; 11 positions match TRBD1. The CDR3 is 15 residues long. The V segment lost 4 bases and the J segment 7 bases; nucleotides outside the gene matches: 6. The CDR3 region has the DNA TGTGCCAGCAGTTCCGCGGACAGGGGGCCGAATGAGCAGTTCTTC. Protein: CASSSADRGPNEQFF.

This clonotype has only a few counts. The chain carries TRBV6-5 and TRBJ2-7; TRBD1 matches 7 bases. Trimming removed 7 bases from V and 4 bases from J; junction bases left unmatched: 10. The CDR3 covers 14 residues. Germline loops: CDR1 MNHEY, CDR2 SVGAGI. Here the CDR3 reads CASTDRDRAYEQYF. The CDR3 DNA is TGTGCCAGCACCGACCGGGACAGAGCTTACGAGCAGTACTTC.

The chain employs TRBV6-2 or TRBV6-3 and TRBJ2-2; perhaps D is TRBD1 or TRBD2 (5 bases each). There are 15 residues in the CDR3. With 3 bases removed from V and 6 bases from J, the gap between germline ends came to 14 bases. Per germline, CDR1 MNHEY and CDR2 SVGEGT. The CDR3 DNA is TGTGCCAGCAGTTATCGAGGGGACGGGGCCGGGGAGCTGTTTTTT. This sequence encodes CASSYRGDGAGELFF.

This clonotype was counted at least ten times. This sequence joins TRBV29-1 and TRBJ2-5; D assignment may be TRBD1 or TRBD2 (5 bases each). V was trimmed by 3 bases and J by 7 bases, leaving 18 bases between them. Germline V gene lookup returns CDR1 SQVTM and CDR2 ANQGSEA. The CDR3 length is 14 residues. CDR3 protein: CSVEGVHRSGTQYF. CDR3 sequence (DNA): TGCAGCGTTGAGGGGGTCCACAGGTCCGGGACCCAGTACTTC.

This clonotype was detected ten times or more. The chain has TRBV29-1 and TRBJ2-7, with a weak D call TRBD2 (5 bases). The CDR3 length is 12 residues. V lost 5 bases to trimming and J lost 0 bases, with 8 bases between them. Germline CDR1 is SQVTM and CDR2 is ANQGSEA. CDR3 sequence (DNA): TGCAGCGTTAGGACTTACTCCTACGAGCAGTACTTC. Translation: CSVRTYSYEQYF.

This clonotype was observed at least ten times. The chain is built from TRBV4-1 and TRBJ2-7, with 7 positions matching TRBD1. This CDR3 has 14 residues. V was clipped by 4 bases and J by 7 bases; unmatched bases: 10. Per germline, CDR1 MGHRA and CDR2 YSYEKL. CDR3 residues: CASSPQEGALEQYV. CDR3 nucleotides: TGCGCCAGCAGCCCCCAAGAGGGGGCCTTAGAGCAGTACGTC.

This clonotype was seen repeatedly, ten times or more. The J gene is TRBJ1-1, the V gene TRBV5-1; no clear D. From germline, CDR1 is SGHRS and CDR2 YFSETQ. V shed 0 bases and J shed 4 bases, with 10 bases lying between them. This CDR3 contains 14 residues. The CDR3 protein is CASSLVRSTTEAFF. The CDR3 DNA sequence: TGCGCCAGCAGCTTGGTGCGTAGCACCACTGAAGCTTTCTTT. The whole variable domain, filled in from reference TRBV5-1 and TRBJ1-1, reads KAGVTQTPRYLIKTRGQQVTLSCSPISGHRSVSWYQQTPGQGLQFLFEYFSETQRNKGNFPGRFSGRQFSNSRSEMNVSTLELGDSALYLCASSLVRSTTEAFFGQGTRLTVV.

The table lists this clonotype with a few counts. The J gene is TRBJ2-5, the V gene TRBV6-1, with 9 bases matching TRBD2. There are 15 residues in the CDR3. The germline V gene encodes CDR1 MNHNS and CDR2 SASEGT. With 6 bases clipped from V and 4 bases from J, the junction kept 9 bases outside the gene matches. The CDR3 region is CASRKAGGGVETQYF. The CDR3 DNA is TGTGCCAGCAGAAAAGCGGGGGGAGGGGTAGAGACCCAGTACTTC.

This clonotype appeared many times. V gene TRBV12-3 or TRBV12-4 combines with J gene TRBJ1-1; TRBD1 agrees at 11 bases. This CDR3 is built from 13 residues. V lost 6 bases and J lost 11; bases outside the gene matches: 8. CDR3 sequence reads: CASRSGTGGVAFF. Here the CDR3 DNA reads TGTGCCAGCAGGTCCGGGACAGGGGGGGTTGCTTTCTTT.

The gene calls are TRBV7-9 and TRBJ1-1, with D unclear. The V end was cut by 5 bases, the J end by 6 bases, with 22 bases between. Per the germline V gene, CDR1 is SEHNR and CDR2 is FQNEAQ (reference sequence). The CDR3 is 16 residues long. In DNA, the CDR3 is TGTGCCAGCAGCCGATATTTCCCGGAAAAGATCGCTGAAGCTTTCTTT. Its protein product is CASSRYFPEKIAEAFF.